These 12 T cell receptor beta chains share one sample of origin, sequenced in a study of T cell responses to AZD1222 COVID-19 vaccine. Method: immunoSEQ multiplex PCR; TCRdb's copy keeps in-frame clones and lacks some. The sample shows some 94,000 clones, over 85% of them seen only once. Sample: peripheral blood, taken on day 0 of AZD1222 vaccination. The receptors stem from an adult in good health.

This rearrangement joins TRBV10-3 to TRBJ2-2; 11 bases are shared with TRBD2. The V segment lost 3 bases and the J segment 7 bases; nucleotides outside the gene matches: 7. Germline V CDR1 and CDR2: ENHRY, SYGVKD. This CDR3 comprises 16 residues. DNA of the CDR3: TGTGCCATCAGTGACAAGACTAGCGGGAATGGCGGGGAGCTGTTTTTT. It encodes CAISDKTSGNGGELFF.

The V gene is TRBV11-1, the J gene TRBJ1-1; maybe TRBD1 (6 bases). V gave up 5 bases and J gave up 3 bases, with 16 bases separating them. The CDR3 extends over 15 amino acids. Germline CDR1 SGHAT, CDR2 FQDESV (reference sequence). CDR3 region: CASSVDSGLDTEAFF. The CDR3 DNA is TGTGCCAGCAGCGTGGACAGCGGTTTGGACACTGAAGCTTTCTTT.

The genes are TRBV28 and TRBJ2-7, with 9 positions matching TRBD1. Germline V CDR1 and CDR2: MDHEN, SYDVKM. This CDR3 contains 14 residues. V trimming: 4 bases; J trimming: 7 bases; junction bases outside the gene matches: 8. CDR3 coding DNA: TGTGCCAGCAGTTACGGGGACAGGGAGGGGGAGCAGTACTTC. This gives the protein CASSYGDREGEQYF.

This chain connects TRBV19 to TRBJ2-7; possible D gene TRBD2, 5 bases. Between the trimmed V and J ends, which lost 1 base and 3 bases, there was a span of 10 bases. The CDR3 is made up of 14 amino acids. Germline CDR1 LNHDA, CDR2 SQIVND (reference sequence). The CDR3 region is CASSIGGPNYEQYF. The CDR3 DNA follows: TGTGCCAGTAGTATAGGCGGGCCTAACTACGAGCAGTACTTC.

The chain links TRBV25-1 to TRBJ1-4; perhaps TRBD1 as D (6 bases). The germline V gene has CDR1 MGHDK and CDR2 SYGVNS. V lost 9 bases to trimming and J lost 7 bases, with 21 bases between them. The CDR3 has 15 residues. The CDR3 loop reads CASQPSSGAREKLFF. As DNA, the CDR3 is TGTGCCAGTCAACCTAGTTCAGGGGCGCGTGAAAAACTGTTTTTT.

The chain links TRBV28 to TRBJ1-5; D is unresolved. The CDR3 is 13 amino acids. V shed 8 bases and J shed 1 base, with 9 bases lying between them. Germline V gives CDR1 MDHEN, CDR2 SYDVKM. The CDR3 is CASLSVSNQPQHF. CDR3 sequence (DNA): TGTGCCAGCCTGTCAGTCAGCAATCAGCCCCAGCATTTT.

V is TRBV5-1 and J is TRBJ2-3; 15 bases are a match to TRBD2. This CDR3 contains 17 residues. Germline trimming cut 4 bases from V and 6 bases from J; bases unmatched to any gene: 9. Germline assignment: CDR1 SGHRS and CDR2 YFSETQ. CDR3 protein: CASSARWTSGGADTQYF. The CDR3 bases are TGCGCCAGCAGCGCGCGATGGACTAGCGGGGGGGCGGATACGCAGTATTTT.

The chain recombines TRBV3-1 (or the pseudogene TRBV3-2) with TRBJ1-3, with D unclear. The length of the CDR3 is 15 residues. Germline V CDR1 and CDR2: LGHDT, YNNKEL (reference sequence). Trimming removed 1 base from V and 2 bases from J, with 9 bases in between. For the CDR3, the DNA is TGTGCCAGCAGCCAAGTTTCCACAACTGGAAACACCATATATTTT. Translated, it gives CASSQVSTTGNTIYF.

The chain combines TRBV7-9 with TRBJ1-1, with no clear D. Germline CDR1 reads SEHNR; CDR2 reads FQNEAQ (reference sequence). V lost 5 bases to trimming and J lost 1 base, with 14 bases between them. There are 15 residues in the CDR3. In nucleotides, the CDR3 is TGTGCCAGCAGCCCACGGACGTACTCGAACACTGAAGCTTTCTTT. As protein: CASSPRTYSNTEAFF. Filled out from reference TRBV7-9 and TRBJ1-1, the complete variable domain reads DTGVSQNPRHKITKRGQNVTFRCDPISEHNRLYWYRQTLGQGPEFLTYFQNEAQLEKSRLLSDRFSAERPKGSFSTLEIQRTEQGDSAMYLCASSPRTYSNTEAFFGQGTRLTVV.

The CDR3 DNA reads as TGTGCCAGCAGCTTAAACCAGGAAGAGACCCAGTACTTC. It codes for CASSLNQEETQYF. The chain has TRBV7-2 and TRBJ2-5, with no clear D. Germline V gene sequence: CDR1 SGHTA, CDR2 FQGNSA. Deletions cut 2 bases from V and 3 bases from J, with 7 bases between. This CDR3 spans 13 amino acids.

The rearrangement uses TRBV19 and TRBJ2-7; 9 bases match TRBD2. Unmatched junction bases numbered 7, after V lost 4 bases and J lost 0 bases. The CDR3 is 16 amino acids. Germline V CDR1 and CDR2: LNHDA, SQIVND (reference sequence). The chain's CDR3 is CASSTKAGGTSYEQYF. The CDR3 DNA is TGTGCCAGTAGTACCAAAGCGGGAGGAACCTCCTACGAGCAGTACTTC. The full variable domain, rest sourced from reference TRBV19 and TRBJ2-7, is DGGITQSPKYLFRKEGQNVTLSCEQNLNHDAMYWYRQDPGQGLRLIYYSQIVNDFQKGDIAEGYSVSREKKESFPLTVTSAQKNPTAFYLCASSTKAGGTSYEQYFGPGTRLTVT.

The CDR3 reads CASSLGHKFEPGLAGGHNEQFF. Here the CDR3 DNA reads TGTGCCAGCAGCTTAGGGCACAAATTCGAACCGGGACTAGCGGGAGGGCACAATGAGCAGTTCTTC. The chain joins TRBV7-3 to TRBJ2-1, with TRBD2 matching 16 bases. Germline V gene lookup returns CDR1 SGHTA and CDR2 FQGTGA. The trim removed 2 bases at V and 5 bases at J, leaving 18 bases unmatched. This CDR3 region has 22 residues.